The 8 T cell receptor beta chains below come from one sample, sequenced in a study of T-cell reconstitution after alpha-beta-depleted transplantation in children. Unique molecular identifiers were used to barcode this TCRbeta library. TCRdb itself ran the PCR reads through MiXCR, one entry per CDR3 protein. The table lists 200,000 to 250,000 distinct CDR3 sequences, 9.5% to 13% of them singletons, with approximately 28% in the top ten. This sample comprised PBMCs, obtained before TCRalphabeta/CD19-depleted stem cell transplant. These receptor sequences come from a child younger than two with acute myeloid leukemia, due to receive a stem cell transplant.

This clonotype was seen many times. The chain uses TRBV7-6 and TRBJ2-5; D gene uncertain. There are 13 residues in the CDR3. The germline V gene encodes CDR1 SGHVS and CDR2 FNYEAQ. V lost 4 bases to trimming and J lost 1 base, with 7 bases between them. This CDR3 is CASSSTFQETQYF. The CDR3 region has the DNA TGTGCCAGCAGCTCGACCTTCCAAGAGACCCAGTACTTC.

This clonotype was picked up a small number of times. The chain uses TRBV12-3 or TRBV12-4 and TRBJ1-5, with 8 bases identical to TRBD1. The CDR3 totals 15 residues. V lost 4 bases, J lost 6 bases, and 8 bases stayed unmatched. In nucleotides, the CDR3 is TGTGCCAGCAGTTCCCCGGACAGGGTCAGTCAGCCCCAGCATTTT. Amino acid sequence: CASSSPDRVSQPQHF.

This clonotype was counted many times. The V and J genes are TRBV20-1 and TRBJ2-3, with TRBD2 matching over 8 bases. The germline V gene has CDR1 DFQATT and CDR2 SNEGSKA (reference sequence). V shed 3 bases, J shed 2 bases, and the junction held 4 bases outside the gene matches. The CDR3 is 14 amino acids. DNA of the CDR3: TGCAGTGCTAGGGCGGGGGGCCCCACAGATACGCAGTATTTT. Translating gives CSARAGGPTDTQYF.

This clonotype was detected ten times or more. V is TRBV3-1 and J is TRBJ2-6; D gene ambiguous. CDR3 length: 13 amino acids. The V gene's germline CDR1 is LGHDT and CDR2 YNNKEL (reference sequence). V shed 4 bases and J shed 6 bases, with 7 bases lying between them. The CDR3 here is CASSPSAANVLTF. CDR3 coding DNA: TGTGCCAGCAGCCCCTCCGCGGCCAACGTCCTGACTTTC.

This clonotype was seen repeatedly, ten times or more. The chain uses TRBV12-3 or TRBV12-4 and TRBJ1-2; D remains ambiguous. The V gene lost 7 bases and the J gene lost 8 bases, with 14 bases spanning the gap. The CDR3 has 12 amino acids. The CDR3 sequence: CASTEAGGGYTF. The DNA for the CDR3 is TGTGCCAGCACCGAGGCAGGCGGAGGCTACACCTTC.

There are many counts of this clonotype. The V and J genes are TRBV20-1 and TRBJ2-3; 8 bases match TRBD2. Trimming cost V 2 bases and J 4 bases; bases outside gene matches: 5. This CDR3 is built from 14 residues. CDR1 is DFQATT and CDR2 is SNEGSKA in the germline V gene (reference sequence). CDR3 nucleotides: TGCAGTGCTAGAAAGGGGACTAGAGCAGATACGCAGTATTTT. Protein sequence: CSARKGTRADTQYF.

This clonotype was counted at least ten times. The V gene is TRBV24-1, the J gene TRBJ2-7; TRBD2 matches at 8 bases. The CDR3 is made up of 13 amino acids. The V segment lost 12 bases and the J segment 0 bases; nucleotides outside the gene matches: 6. Germline CDR1 is KGHDR and CDR2 is SFDVKD. The CDR3 nucleotides are TGTGCCTCTCCGGCGGGAGGCTCCTACGAGCAGTACTTC. It encodes CASPAGGSYEQYF.

This clonotype has a count of ten or more. The chain uses TRBV10-3 and TRBJ2-3; possible D gene TRBD2, 6 bases. The V end lost 11 bases, the J end lost 4 bases, and 16 bases lay between the germline ends. The germline gives CDR1 ENHRY, CDR2 SYGVKD. This CDR3 comprises 13 residues. The CDR3 loop reads CAGGLGGADTQYF. CDR3 coding DNA: TGTGCCGGAGGGTTGGGCGGGGCAGATACGCAGTATTTT.